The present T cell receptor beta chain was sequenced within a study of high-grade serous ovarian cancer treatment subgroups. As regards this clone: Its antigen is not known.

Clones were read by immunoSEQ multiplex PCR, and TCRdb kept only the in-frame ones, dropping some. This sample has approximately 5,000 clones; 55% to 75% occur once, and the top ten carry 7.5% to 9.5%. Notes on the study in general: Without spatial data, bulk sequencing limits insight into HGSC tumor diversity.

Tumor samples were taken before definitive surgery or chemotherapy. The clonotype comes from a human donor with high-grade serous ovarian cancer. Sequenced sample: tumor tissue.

CDR3 region: CASSSAGSYEQYF. CDR3 nucleotide sequence: TGTGCCAGCAGCTCGGCAGGGAGTTACGAGCAGTACTTC. This rearrangement joins TRBV7-6 to TRBJ2-7; perhaps D is TRBD1 or TRBD2 (5 bases each). The CDR3 runs 13 residues. The germline gives CDR1 SGHVS, CDR2 FNYEAQ. V lost 4 bases and J 4 bases, leaving 11 bases between the germline ends.